The sequence of this T cell receptor beta chain was determined in a study of CD8 T cells in ankylosing spondylitis. MiXCR, applied by TCRdb to the 5' RACE reads, yields one record per CDR3 protein. The sample has approximately 350,000 distinct CDR3 sequences; approximately 15% are singletons. The CDR3 extends over 13 amino acids. The germline gives CDR1 ENHRY, CDR2 SYGVKD. The V end lost 0 bases, the J end lost 7 bases, and 7 bases lay between the germline ends. The V and J genes are TRBV10-3 and TRBJ2-1, with unresolved D. This TCR came from a male donor with ankylosing spondylitis or in good health (not recorded which). Input material: blood, either unsorted or a sorted T cell fraction (not recorded which). CDR3 sequence (DNA): TGTGCCATCAGTGAGTCATTAGTAAATGAGCAGTTCTTC. It codes for CAISESLVNEQFF.